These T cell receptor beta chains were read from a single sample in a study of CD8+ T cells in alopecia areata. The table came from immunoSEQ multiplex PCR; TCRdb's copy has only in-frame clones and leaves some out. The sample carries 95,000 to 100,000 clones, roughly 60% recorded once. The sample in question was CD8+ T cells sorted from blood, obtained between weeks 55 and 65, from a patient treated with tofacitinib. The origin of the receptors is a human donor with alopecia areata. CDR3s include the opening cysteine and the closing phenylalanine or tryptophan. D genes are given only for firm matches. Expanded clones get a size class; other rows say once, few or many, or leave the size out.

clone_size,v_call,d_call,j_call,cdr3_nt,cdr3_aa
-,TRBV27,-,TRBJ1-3,TGTGCCAGCAGTTTAGGGGGTTATGGAAACACCATATATTTT,CASSLGGYGNTIYF
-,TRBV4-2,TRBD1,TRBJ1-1,TGTGCCAGCAGCCGCACAATCGGACAGGGGAACACTGAAGCTTTCTTT,CASSRTIGQGNTEAFF
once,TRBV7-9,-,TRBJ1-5,TGTGCCAGCAGCCGGGACAATCAGCCCCAGCATTTT,CASSRDNQPQHF
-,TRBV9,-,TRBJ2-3,TGTGCCAGCAGCCCACAATCTAAGGATACGCAGTATTTT,CASSPQSKDTQYF
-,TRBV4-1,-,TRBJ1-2,TGCGCCAGCAGCCAAGATCAGGGAACTAACTATGGCTACACCTTC,CASSQDQGTNYGYTF
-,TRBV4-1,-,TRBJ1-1,TGCGCCAGCAGCCTTCGCCATGGGGCCTCTGAAGCTTTCTTT,CASSLRHGASEAFF
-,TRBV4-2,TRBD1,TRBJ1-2,TGTGCCAGCAGCCGACGGGACAGGGTTCACTATGGCTACACCTTC,CASSRRDRVHYGYTF
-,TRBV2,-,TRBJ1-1,TGTGCCAGCAGTGAAGGGTTAGGGACTGAAGCTTTCTTT,CASSEGLGTEAFF
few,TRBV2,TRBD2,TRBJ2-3,TGTGCCAGCACTCGGGGCGGGGGAGGTCCCCCTGGATCCGATACGCAGTATTTT,CASTRGGGGPPGSDTQYF
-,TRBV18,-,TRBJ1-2,TGTGCCAGCTCACCCTCCCAAGGAATCTACGCTAACTATGGCTACACCTTC,CASSPSQGIYANYGYTF
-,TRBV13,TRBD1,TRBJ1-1,TGTGCCAGCAGTAGGACAGGGGCGTTGAACACTGAAGCTTTCTTT,CASSRTGALNTEAFF
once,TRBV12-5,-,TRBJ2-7,TGTGCTAGTGGTTTGGTATGGTGGGGGGTATTCCTCCACGAGCAGTACTTC,CASGLVWWGVFLHEQYF
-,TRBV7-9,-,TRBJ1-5,TGTGCCAGCAGCGAAGGGGGACATAGCAATCAGCCCCAGCATTTT,CASSEGGHSNQPQHF
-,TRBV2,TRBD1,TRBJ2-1,TGTGCCAGCAGGGCTTACCGGGACAGGGACAATGAGCAGTTCTTC,CASRAYRDRDNEQFF
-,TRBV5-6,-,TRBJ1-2,TGTGCCAGCAGCAGAGGACAGTCCAACTATGGCTACACCTTC,CASSRGQSNYGYTF
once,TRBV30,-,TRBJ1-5,TGTGCCTGGAGTGTAGGGGATGCGGGGCAGCCCCAGCATTTT,CAWSVGDAGQPQHF
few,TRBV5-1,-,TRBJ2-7,TGCGCCAGCAGCTTGTTCCAGGACAGCCTCTACGAGCAGTACTTC,CASSLFQDSLYEQYF
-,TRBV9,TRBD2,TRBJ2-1,TGTGCCAGCAGCGCTCCGACTAGCGGGGGCTCCTACAATGAGCAGTTCTTC,CASSAPTSGGSYNEQFF
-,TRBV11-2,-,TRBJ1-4,TGTGCCAGCAGCTCAAGCCGGAACAGGGCCGATAATGAAAAACTGTTTTTT,CASSSSRNRADNEKLFF
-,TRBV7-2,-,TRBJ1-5,TGTGCCAGCAGCTTGTCCGGGGGGCATAGCAATCAGCCCCAGCATTTT,CASSLSGGHSNQPQHF
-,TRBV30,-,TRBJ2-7,TGTGCCTGGAGTAGGGTGGGCGAGCAGTACTTC,CAWSRVGEQYF
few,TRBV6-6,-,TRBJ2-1,TGTGCCAGCAGTTACTCCTTGAGGCTCCAAAATGAGCAGTTCTTC,CASSYSLRLQNEQFF
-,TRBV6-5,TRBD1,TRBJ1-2,TGTGCCAGCAGTTCACCAACCGGACAGGCTGGGGATGGCTACACCTTC,CASSSPTGQAGDGYTF